Following are 18 T cell receptor beta chains from one sample sequenced in a study of blood T cell repertoires in COVID-19. The protocol was immunoSEQ multiplex PCR, while the TCRdb copy is restricted to in-frame clones and leaves out a portion. The table records 100,000 to 130,000 clones, about four fifths of them present only once. The sequenced material came from peripheral blood. The receptor source for this set is a woman aged 70 to 79 with acute or convalescent COVID-19.

The chain is built from TRBV6-1 and TRBJ2-3; the D is unclear. CDR1 MNHNS and CDR2 SASEGT come from the germline V gene. The CDR3 loop spans 16 amino acids. Trimming removed 4 bases from V and 0 bases from J, with 14 bases in between. The CDR3 DNA reads TGTGCCAGCAGTGCGTTCTACGCGTCGAGCACAGATACGCAGTATTTT. Protein product: CASSAFYASSTDTQYF.

This chain joins TRBV6-1 and TRBJ1-3; D gene ambiguous. CDR1 is MNHNS, CDR2 SASEGT, per germline. This CDR3 has 14 amino acids. The V end was cut by 2 bases, the J end by 4 bases, with 9 bases between. DNA of the CDR3: TGTGCCAGCAGTGAATCGGGGTCCGGAAACACCATATATTTT. It yields the protein CASSESGSGNTIYF.

This chain connects TRBV6-5 to TRBJ2-1, with 8 bases fitting TRBD2. V was pared by 6 bases and J by 9 bases, with 13 bases of the junction left unmatched. Germline-derived CDR1 and CDR2 are MNHEY and SVGAGI. This CDR3 is 15 amino acids long. CDR3 protein: CASRTSGGKGVEQFF. CDR3 DNA sequence: TGTGCCAGCAGGACAAGCGGGGGTAAGGGGGTTGAGCAGTTCTTC.

The rearrangement joins TRBV6-1 to TRBJ1-1; perhaps TRBD1 as D (6 bases). V lost 0 bases and J 1 base, leaving 21 bases between the germline ends. The CDR3 runs 19 residues. Per the germline V gene, CDR1 is MNHNS and CDR2 is SASEGT. CDR3 in amino acids: CASSEARGISWLRNTEAFF. In DNA, the CDR3 is TGTGCCAGCAGTGAAGCGAGGGGGATTAGTTGGTTGAGGAACACTGAAGCTTTCTTT.

This chain links TRBV10-3 with TRBJ2-1; 10 nucleotides align to TRBD2. Trimming at V came to 3 bases and at J to 2 bases, leaving 1 base not matched to a gene. The germline gives CDR1 ENHRY, CDR2 SYGVKD. The CDR3 has 15 amino acids. Here the CDR3 reads CAISETSGTYNEQFF. CDR3 in DNA: TGTGCCATCAGTGAAACTAGCGGGACCTACAATGAGCAGTTCTTC.

The chain joins TRBV29-1 to TRBJ1-1, with TRBD1 matching over 9 bases. CDR3 size: 12 residues. CDR1 SQVTM and CDR2 ANQGSEA come from the germline V gene. Trimming at V came to 7 bases and at J to 4 bases, leaving 4 bases not matched to a gene. This CDR3 reads CSANRGRTEAFF. CDR3 bases: TGCAGCGCTAACAGGGGGCGCACTGAAGCTTTCTTT.

The V and J genes are TRBV9 and TRBJ1-2; D unclear. CDR1 is SGDLS, CDR2 YYNGEE, per germline. V lost 4 bases, J lost 1 base, and 2 bases lay in between. CDR3 length equals 11 residues. This CDR3 is CASSLNYGYTF. For the CDR3, the DNA is TGTGCCAGCAGCCTTAACTATGGCTACACCTTC. Combining the CDR3 with reference TRBV9 and TRBJ1-2 gives the whole variable domain DSGVTQTPKHLITATGQRVTLRCSPRSGDLSVYWYQQSLDQGLQFLIQYYNGEERAKGNILERFSAQQFPDLHSELNLSSLELGDSALYFCASSLNYGYTFGSGTRLTVV.

The J gene is TRBJ2-1, the V gene TRBV5-5; the D gene is possibly TRBD2 (5 bases). Germline V gene lookup returns CDR1 SGHKS and CDR2 YYEKEE (reference sequence). The CDR3 runs to 15 residues. The germline V and J ends were trimmed by 6 bases and 4 bases, with 17 bases remaining between them. In nucleotides, the CDR3 is TGTGCCAGCACAACCCCTAGAGGGATATACAATGAGCAGTTCTTC. Protein: CASTTPRGIYNEQFF.

The gene calls are TRBV3-1 (or the pseudogene TRBV3-2) and TRBJ1-6; the D gene is possibly TRBD1 (6 bases). Germline V CDR1 and CDR2: LGHDT, YNNKEL (reference sequence). V lost 8 bases, J lost 0 bases, and 20 bases lay in between. The CDR3 length is 18 residues. The CDR3 DNA is TGTGCCAGCCTTATAGCGCAGGGGCCTAACTCCTATAATTCACCCCTCCACTTT. It is translated as CASLIAQGPNSYNSPLHF.

The chain has TRBV15 and TRBJ2-1; 8 nucleotides align to TRBD1. The CDR3 length is 15 residues. Germline CDR1 reads LNHNV; CDR2 reads YYDKDF (reference sequence). V shed 5 bases, J shed 4 bases, and the junction held 7 bases outside the gene matches. CDR3 coding DNA: TGTGCCACCAGCCTGGACAGGGTTACATACAATGAGCAGTTCTTC. This codes for CATSLDRVTYNEQFF.

The gene calls are TRBV7-3 and TRBJ2-3; the D gene is possibly TRBD2 (5 bases). Germline V gives CDR1 SGHTA, CDR2 FQGTGA. The CDR3 consists of 15 residues. The V and J ends lost 4 bases and 4 bases respectively, with 15 bases between them. This CDR3 is CASSWRAGRSDTQYF. In nucleotides, the CDR3 is TGTGCCAGCAGCTGGCGGGCTGGTCGATCAGATACGCAGTATTTT.

V usage is TRBV27 and J usage is TRBJ2-3; D possibly corresponds to TRBD2 (6 bases). V lost 2 bases and J lost 2, with 8 bases in between. Germline-derived CDR1 and CDR2 are MNHEY and SMNVEV (reference sequence). CDR3 length: 14 residues. The CDR3 protein is CASSLAGNTDTQYF. DNA of the CDR3: TGTGCCAGCAGTTTAGCGGGAAACACAGATACGCAGTATTTT.

This chain connects TRBV29-1 to TRBJ1-2; TRBD1 matches 8 bases. V shed 2 bases and J 1 base; nucleotides not matched to a gene: 6. This CDR3 comprises 15 residues. Per germline, CDR1 SQVTM and CDR2 ANQGSEA. CDR3 in amino acids: CSVEYWTGSNYGYTF. The CDR3 DNA reads TGCAGCGTTGAATATTGGACAGGGAGTAACTATGGCTACACCTTC.

This clone was seen more than once but under ten times. This chain connects TRBV6-2 or TRBV6-3 to TRBJ2-3; D uncertain. CDR3 length equals 14 residues. The V end lost 2 bases, the J end lost 2 bases, and 8 bases lay between the germline ends. The V gene's germline CDR1 is MNHEY and CDR2 SVGEGT. CDR3 DNA sequence: TGTGCCAGCAGTTACAGCCTTTTCACAGATACGCAGTATTTT. It is translated as CASSYSLFTDTQYF.

This clone has only one observation. The chain carries TRBV7-9 and TRBJ1-2; D is undetermined. CDR1 and CDR2 (germline): SEHNR, FQNEAQ (reference sequence). CDR3 length: 14 residues. V lost 5 bases, J lost 4 bases, and 14 bases lay in between. The CDR3 coding sequence is TGTGCCAGCAGCCCCGAGTCCTTTAGCTATGGCTACACCTTC. Amino acids: CASSPESFSYGYTF.

This chain links TRBV2 with TRBJ2-5, with a tentative D call TRBD1 (6 bases). This CDR3 has 13 amino acids. Germline-derived CDR1 and CDR2 are SNHLY and FYNNEI. The V end was cut by 6 bases, the J end by 3 bases, with 11 bases between. This CDR3 reads CASSRDTKETQYF. The CDR3 coding sequence is TGTGCCAGCAGCCGGGACACTAAAGAGACCCAGTACTTC.

The chain carries TRBV6-5 and TRBJ1-5, with D tentatively TRBD1 (6 bases). V was cut by 8 bases and J by 0 bases, with 11 bases left in between. Germline V gives CDR1 MNHEY, CDR2 SVGAGI. This CDR3 is 14 amino acids long. CDR3 nucleotide sequence: TGTGCCAGCCGGGACACACATAGCAATCAGCCCCAGCATTTT. This codes for CASRDTHSNQPQHF.

The chain is built from TRBV7-9 and TRBJ2-3; D call uncertain. CDR1 is SEHNR, CDR2 FQNEAQ, per germline (reference sequence). V lost 5 bases and J lost 2, with 17 bases in between. The CDR3 is 16 amino acids. Here the CDR3 DNA reads TGTGCCAGCAGCGTCCAGGCCCTCCTACTCACAGATACGCAGTATTTT. As protein: CASSVQALLLTDTQYF.